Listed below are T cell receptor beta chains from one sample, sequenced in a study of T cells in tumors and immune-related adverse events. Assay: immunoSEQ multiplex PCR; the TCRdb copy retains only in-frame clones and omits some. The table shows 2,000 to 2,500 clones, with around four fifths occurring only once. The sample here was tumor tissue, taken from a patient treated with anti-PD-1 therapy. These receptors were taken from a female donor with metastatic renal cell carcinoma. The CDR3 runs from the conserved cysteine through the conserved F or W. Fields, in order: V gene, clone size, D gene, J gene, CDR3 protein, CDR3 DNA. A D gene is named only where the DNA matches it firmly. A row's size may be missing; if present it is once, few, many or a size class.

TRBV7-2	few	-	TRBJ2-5	CASSSDRGETQYF	TGTGCCAGCAGCTCGGACAGAGGAGAGACCCAGTACTTC
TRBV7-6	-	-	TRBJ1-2	CASSLAGGRTSRGYTF	TGTGCCAGCAGCTTAGCGGGGGGCCGGACTTCCCGTGGCTACACCTTC
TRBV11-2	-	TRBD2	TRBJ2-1	CASRLAGGPYNEQFF	TGTGCCAGCAGGCTAGCGGGAGGCCCCTACAATGAGCAGTTCTTC
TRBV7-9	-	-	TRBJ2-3	CASSQIRLSRTDTQYF	TGTGCCAGCAGCCAGATCCGGCTCAGCCGCACAGATACGCAGTATTTT
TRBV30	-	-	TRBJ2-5	CAWSAKIMGETQYF	TGTGCCTGGAGTGCCAAAATAATGGGGGAGACCCAGTACTTC
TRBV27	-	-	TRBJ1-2	CASSLLAGVQYGYTF	TGTGCCAGCAGTTTATTAGCGGGGGTTCAGTATGGCTACACCTTC
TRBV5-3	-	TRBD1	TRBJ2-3	CASTPRDRGPDTQYF	TGTGCCAGCACCCCCCGGGACAGAGGCCCAGATACGCAGTATTTT
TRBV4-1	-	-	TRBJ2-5	CASSQGSAGPRETQYF	TGCGCCAGCAGCCAAGGCTCGGCAGGCCCGCGGGAGACCCAGTACTTC
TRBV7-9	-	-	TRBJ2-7	CASTGRYSYEQYF	TGTGCCAGCACGGGCAGGTACTCCTACGAGCAGTACTTC
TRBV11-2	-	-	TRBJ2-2	CASSPHNTGELFF	TGTGCCAGCAGCCCCCACAACACCGGGGAGCTGTTTTTT
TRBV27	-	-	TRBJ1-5	CASTGHPWRYSNQPQHF	TGTGCCAGCACGGGACACCCGTGGAGATATAGCAATCAGCCCCAGCATTTT
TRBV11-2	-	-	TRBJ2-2	CASSLTGGGFTGELFF	TGTGCCAGCAGCTTAACGGGCGGGGGCTTCACCGGGGAGCTGTTTTTT
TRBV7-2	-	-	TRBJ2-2	CASSTSTANTGELFF	TGTGCCAGCAGCACTTCTACCGCGAACACCGGGGAGCTGTTTTTT
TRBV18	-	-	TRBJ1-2	CASSLGAGPQGYGYTF	TGTGCCAGCTCGTTAGGGGCAGGCCCCCAAGGCTATGGCTACACCTTC
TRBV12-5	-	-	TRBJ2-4	CASAETSGF	TGTGCTAGTGCCGAAACTTCGGGCTTC
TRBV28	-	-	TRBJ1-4	CASSLGRAAANEKLFF	TGTGCCAGCAGTTTAGGAAGGGCAGCGGCTAATGAAAAACTGTTTTTT
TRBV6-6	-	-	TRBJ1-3	CASSVRGRGSGNTIYF	TGTGCCAGCAGTGTACGGGGAAGAGGCTCTGGAAACACCATATATTTT
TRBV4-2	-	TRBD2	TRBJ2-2	CASSQDLSGLDTGELFF	TGTGCCAGCAGCCAAGATCTTAGCGGGTTGGACACCGGGGAGCTGTTTTTT
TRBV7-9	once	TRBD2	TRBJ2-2	CASSPRRTSTGELFF	TGTGCCAGCTCCCCCCGGAGGACTAGTACCGGGGAGCTGTTTTTT
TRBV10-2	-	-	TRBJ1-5	CASSDTGNQPQHF	TGCGCCAGCAGTGACACGGGCAATCAGCCCCAGCATTTT
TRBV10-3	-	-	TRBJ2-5	CAISDYGQQETQYF	TGTGCCATCAGTGATTACGGACAGCAAGAGACCCAGTACTTC
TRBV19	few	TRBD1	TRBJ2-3	CASRATGEDTQYF	TGTGCCAGTAGGGCCACAGGGGAAGATACGCAGTATTTT
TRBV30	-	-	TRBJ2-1	CAWSVNQFSSYNEQFF	TGTGCCTGGAGTGTTAATCAGTTCTCGTCCTACAATGAGCAGTTCTTC
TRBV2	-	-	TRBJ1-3	CASVGRPQGNTIYF	TGTGCCAGCGTGGGGAGGCCACAAGGAAACACCATATATTTT
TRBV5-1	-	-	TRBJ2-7	CASTQLGEQYF	TGCGCCAGCACCCAATTGGGCGAGCAGTACTTC
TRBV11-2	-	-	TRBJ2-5	CASSILGLLETQYF	TGTGCCAGCAGCATACTCGGACTGCTGGAGACCCAGTACTTC
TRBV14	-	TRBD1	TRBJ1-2	CASSQQGAIYGYTF	TGTGCCAGCAGCCAACAGGGGGCTATCTATGGCTACACCTTC
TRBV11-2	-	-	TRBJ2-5	CASSFSGEETQYF	TGTGCCAGCAGCTTTTCCGGAGAAGAGACCCAGTACTTC